Following are 25 T cell receptor beta chains from one sample sequenced in a study of blood T cell repertoires in COVID-19. This table comes from immunoSEQ multiplex PCR, and its TCRdb copy is limited to in-frame clones, with some not included. Among around 240,000 clones, about 82% were seen once, and the ten largest hold roughly 2%. Sequenced material: PBMCs or T cells enriched from blood (not recorded which). The receptors come from a woman between 45 and 65 years old who had recovered from COVID-19.

The rearrangement uses TRBV19 and TRBJ2-5; D unresolved. The CDR3 length is 14 residues. Germline CDR1 reads LNHDA; CDR2 reads SQIVND (reference sequence). The V and J ends lost 4 bases and 2 bases respectively, with 11 bases between them. CDR3 bases: TGTGCCAGTAGTAGAGGTGGCCGACAAGAGACCCAGTACTTC. Translation: CASSRGGRQETQYF.

The rearrangement uses TRBV18 and TRBJ2-1, with a tentative D call TRBD2 (5 bases). V lost 3 bases to trimming and J lost 9 bases, with 12 bases between them. CDR3 size: 13 residues. Germline V gives CDR1 KGHSH, CDR2 LQKENI. In DNA form, the CDR3 reads TGTGCCAGCTCACCCGAGGGTTGGGGTGAGCAGTTCTTC. Its translation is CASSPEGWGEQFF.

This chain joins TRBV5-1 and TRBJ2-5; no firm D call. The CDR3 spans 11 residues. Germline loops: CDR1 SGHRS, CDR2 YFSETQ. V gave up 4 bases and J gave up 4 bases, with 5 bases separating them. In DNA, the CDR3 is TGCGCCAGCAGCAGCACAGAGACCCAGTACTTC. Translation: CASSSTETQYF.

The gene calls are TRBV10-1 and TRBJ1-4; 9 bases fit TRBD1. The CDR3 is made up of 14 amino acids. V was pared by 6 bases and J by 4 bases, with 3 bases of the junction left unmatched. Germline V gives CDR1 WNHNN, CDR2 SYGVQD (reference sequence). Here the CDR3 DNA reads TGCGCCAGCAGGGGGACAGGGAATAATGAAAAACTGTTTTTT. Amino acid sequence: CASRGTGNNEKLFF.

The chain combines TRBV7-2 with TRBJ2-7, with 11 positions matching TRBD2. In germline, CDR1 is SGHTA, CDR2 FQGNSA. The CDR3 has 15 residues. After removal of 5 bases from V and 4 bases from J, the junction contained 7 bases not matched to a gene. CDR3 nucleotide sequence: TGTGCCAGCAGCGCTCGGACTAGCGGGTCGTACGAGCAGTACTTC. It encodes CASSARTSGSYEQYF.

The chain is built from TRBV6-5 and TRBJ1-2; D remains ambiguous. The germline gives CDR1 MNHEY, CDR2 SVGAGI. The CDR3 length is 13 residues. Trimming stripped 7 bases from V and 0 bases from J, with 9 bases between. The CDR3 sequence: CASIPEPNYGYTF. CDR3 sequence (DNA): TGTGCCAGCATCCCCGAGCCTAACTATGGCTACACCTTC.

This chain links TRBV28 with TRBJ1-2; TRBD1 matches at 9 bases. The CDR3 is made up of 15 amino acids. Germline lookup yields CDR1 MDHEN and CDR2 SYDVKM. The V gene end was trimmed by 5 bases and the J gene end by 8 bases; junction bases not matched to a gene: 12. As DNA, the CDR3 is TGTGCCAGCAGTACCCCACAGGGGGCCCTAAGAGGCTACACCTTC. This encodes CASSTPQGALRGYTF.

The V and J genes are TRBV5-5 and TRBJ2-5; possibly TRBD2 for D (5 bases). Germline CDR1 is SGHKS and CDR2 is YYEKEE (reference sequence). The CDR3 sequence is 13 residues long. With 4 bases removed from V and 5 bases from J, the gap between germline ends came to 12 bases. The CDR3 nucleotides are TGTGCCAGCAGCCGGACCCCGGGGGAGACCCAGTACTTC. This translates into CASSRTPGETQYF. The whole variable domain, filled in from reference TRBV5-5 and TRBJ2-5, reads DAGVTQSPTHLIKTRGQQVTLRCSPISGHKSVSWYQQVLGQGPQFIFQYYEKEERGRGNFPDRFSARQFPNYSSELNVNALLLGDSALYLCASSRTPGETQYFGPGTRLLVL.

The count of this clone is one. The gene calls are TRBV19 and TRBJ2-4; weak D call: TRBD2 (6 bases). The V and J ends lost 4 bases and 2 bases respectively, with 12 bases between them. Germline V gene data show CDR1 as LNHDA and CDR2 as SQIVND (reference sequence). The CDR3 extends over 15 amino acids. The CDR3 sequence is CASSNAGGPKNIQYF. The CDR3 nucleotides read TGTGCCAGTAGTAATGCCGGGGGACCCAAAAACATTCAGTACTTC.

The chain recombines TRBV10-3 with TRBJ2-7; tentatively, D is TRBD1 (6 bases). The CDR3 is 13 amino acids. Trimming removed 4 bases from V and 4 bases from J, with 11 bases in between. Germline V gene data show CDR1 as ENHRY and CDR2 as SYGVKD. The CDR3 DNA sequence: TGTGCCATCAGTGTCCGGGACAAGTACGAGCAGTACTTC. Protein product: CAISVRDKYEQYF.

This chain uses TRBV7-9 with TRBJ2-7, with TRBD2 identical over 9 bases. Germline V lookup: CDR1 SEHNR, CDR2 FQNEAQ (reference sequence). Losses at the gene ends were 1 base for V and 4 bases for J; bases not matched to a gene: 8. The CDR3 consists of 16 residues. The DNA for the CDR3 is TGTGCCAGCAGCTTAGTCCATGCGGGGGGGCATTACGAGCAGTACTTC. Its translation is CASSLVHAGGHYEQYF.

The rearrangement joins TRBV30 to TRBJ2-2; a weak D match, TRBD2 (5 bases). Trimming pared 4 bases from V and 2 bases from J, leaving 14 bases between. Germline lookup yields CDR1 GTSNPN and CDR2 SVGIG (reference sequence). There are 15 residues in the CDR3. In DNA, the CDR3 is TGTGCCTGGACGCCGGGGAGAGCTAACACCGGGGAGCTGTTTTTT. Amino acid sequence: CAWTPGRANTGELFF.

Only a few counts were recorded for this clone. The chain carries TRBV21-1 and TRBJ2-7; the D segment call TRBD2 is taken from the table without a DNA check. TRBV21-1 is a pseudogene. CDR3 length: 13 residues. CDR3 sequence: CASSKRISYEQYF. The CDR3 bases are TGTGCCAGCAGCAAGCGGATATCCTACGAGCAGTACTTC.

This chain uses TRBV28 with TRBJ1-3, with D hard to call. The CDR3 extends over 14 amino acids. The germline gives CDR1 MDHEN, CDR2 SYDVKM. Trimming left V 7 bases short and J 2 bases short, with 12 bases between. CDR3 coding DNA: TGTGCCAGCACCTCTCGGACTGCTGGAAACACCATATATTTT. It translates to CASTSRTAGNTIYF. The full variable domain, completed using reference TRBV28 and TRBJ1-3, is DVKVTQSSRYLVKRTGEKVFLECVQDMDHENMFWYRQDPGLGLRLIYFSYDVKMKEKGDIPEGYSVSREKKERFSLILESASTNQTSMYLCASTSRTAGNTIYFGEGSWLTVV.

The rearrangement links TRBV27 to TRBJ1-1, with 10 bases aligning to TRBD1. The junction had 2 bases not matched to a gene; V was cut back by 5 bases and J by 2 bases. Germline V gives CDR1 MNHEY, CDR2 SMNVEV (reference sequence). This CDR3 has 14 amino acids. The CDR3, as DNA: TGTGCCAGCAGTAGACAGGGGGCCAACACTGAAGCTTTCTTT. This sequence encodes CASSRQGANTEAFF.

V is TRBV28 and J is TRBJ1-2; the D gene is possibly TRBD1 (6 bases). The V end lost 1 base, the J end lost 4 bases, and 10 bases lay between the germline ends. The germline V gene has CDR1 MDHEN and CDR2 SYDVKM. There are 14 residues in the CDR3. In nucleotides, the CDR3 is TGTGCCAGCAGTTTATATCTAGGGGGCTATGGCTACACCTTC. Protein product: CASSLYLGGYGYTF.

This clone was counted only a few times. The V call is TRBV19, the J call TRBJ1-1; possible D gene TRBD1, 6 bases. The V end was cut by 5 bases, the J end by 9 bases, with 13 bases between. Germline V gene data show CDR1 as LNHDA and CDR2 as SQIVND (reference sequence). The CDR3 consists of 12 residues. The CDR3 protein is CASSPLQGQAFF. The CDR3 coding sequence is TGTGCCAGTAGTCCTCTCCAGGGGCAAGCTTTCTTT. Using reference TRBV19 and TRBJ1-1 for the parts outside the CDR3, the full variable domain is DGGITQSPKYLFRKEGQNVTLSCEQNLNHDAMYWYRQDPGQGLRLIYYSQIVNDFQKGDIAEGYSVSREKKESFPLTVTSAQKNPTAFYLCASSPLQGQAFFGQGTRLTVV.

This chain uses TRBV6-5 with TRBJ2-1, with a weak D call TRBD2 (7 bases). The germline CDR1 and CDR2 sequences are MNHEY and SVGAGI. V was cut by 2 bases and J by 6 bases, with 14 bases left in between. The CDR3 spans 15 residues. CDR3 residues: CASSYGWGGSNEQFF. DNA of the CDR3: TGTGCCAGCAGTTACGGGTGGGGGGGCTCCAATGAGCAGTTCTTC.

The J gene is TRBJ2-7, the V gene TRBV5-5; possibly TRBD2 for D (5 bases). Germline V gene data show CDR1 as SGHKS and CDR2 as YYEKEE (reference sequence). This CDR3 is built from 14 residues. V was clipped by 0 bases and J by 4 bases, with 11 bases between them. The CDR3 is CASSLGERPYEQYF. In nucleotides, the CDR3 is TGTGCCAGCAGCTTGGGGGAGAGGCCTTACGAGCAGTACTTC.

This sequence joins TRBV28 and TRBJ2-1; TRBD2 matches 7 bases. The V gene end was trimmed by 8 bases and the J gene end by 2 bases; junction bases not matched to a gene: 6. CDR3 length: 14 residues. Per germline, CDR1 MDHEN and CDR2 SYDVKM. The CDR3 loop reads CASFGGRAYNEQFF. DNA of the CDR3: TGTGCCAGCTTCGGCGGGAGAGCCTACAATGAGCAGTTCTTC.

The CDR3 is CAWSVSGSEKLFF. The DNA of the CDR3 is TGTGCCTGGAGTGTATCGGGTTCGGAAAAACTGTTTTTT. The J gene is TRBJ1-4, the V gene TRBV30; no firm D call. There are 13 residues in the CDR3. Germline assignment: CDR1 GTSNPN and CDR2 SVGIG (reference sequence). Trimming took off 0 bases at V and 8 bases at J, with 10 bases between the two ends.

The chain uses TRBV30 and TRBJ1-2, with a tentative D call TRBD1 (5 bases). This CDR3 spans 13 amino acids. The V end lost 0 bases, the J end lost 7 bases, and 12 bases lay between the germline ends. CDR1 GTSNPN and CDR2 SVGIG come from the germline V gene (reference sequence). CDR3 coding DNA: TGTGCCTGGAGTGTAGGGACTATTCGTGGCTACACCTTC. Translated, it gives CAWSVGTIRGYTF.

For the CDR3, the DNA is TGCGCCAGCAGCCAAGATCAAGGACAGCTTAACTATGGCTACACCTTC. Protein product: CASSQDQGQLNYGYTF. The V call is TRBV4-3, the J call TRBJ1-2, with a weak D call TRBD1 (6 bases). CDR3 length equals 16 residues. Germline assignment: CDR1 LGHNA and CDR2 YSLEER. Trimming left V 0 bases short and J 1 base short, with 12 bases between.

This chain's CDR3 is CASSNPGQGQNTGELFF. CDR3 in DNA: TGCGCCAGCAGTAACCCGGGTCAGGGGCAGAACACCGGGGAGCTGTTTTTT. This sequence joins TRBV4-1 and TRBJ2-2, with a possible D match to TRBD1 (6 bases). Germline assignment: CDR1 MGHRA and CDR2 YSYEKL. The CDR3 is made up of 17 amino acids. Trimming took off 6 bases at V and 1 base at J, with 18 bases between the two ends.

The chain links TRBV11-2 to TRBJ1-1; no clear D gene. The CDR3 length is 15 residues. Trimming removed 4 bases at V and 1 base at J, with 13 bases between. Germline V gene lookup returns CDR1 SGHAT and CDR2 FQNNGV. The CDR3 bases are TGTGCCAGCAGCTCACGATACCGGGGGAACACTGAAGCTTTCTTT. This gives the protein CASSSRYRGNTEAFF.